Listed here are 15 T cell receptor beta chains from one sample, sequenced in a study of a mutant IDH1 vaccine in newly diagnosed glioma. No antigen has been identified for these receptors. As to time point: week 5, during vaccination. Vaccinated patients received 300 ug of mutant IDH1 20-mer peptide per dose, with topical imiquimod. Sequencing was performed with immunoSEQ multiplex PCR; in TCRdb, only in-frame clones are kept and a portion is missing. The repertoire holds 35,000 or so clones, with roughly 80% as singletons. The starting material was PBMCs, obtained from a glioma patient whose treatment included an IDH1 peptide vaccine. These receptors came from a man younger than 45 with glioma.

The V and J genes are TRBV11-2 and TRBJ2-7; 8 positions match TRBD2. Germline loops: CDR1 SGHAT, CDR2 FQNNGV. J lost 2 bases, V lost 1 base, and 7 bases had no gene match. The CDR3 extends over 16 amino acids. As DNA, the CDR3 is TGTGCCAGCAGCTTAGTCGGCGGGAGGCCCACCTACGAGCAGTACTTC. Protein product: CASSLVGGRPTYEQYF.

The chain employs TRBV6-6 and TRBJ1-6, with D uncertain. The CDR3 totals 14 residues. Deletions cut 5 bases from V and 9 bases from J, with 14 bases between. Germline V gene data show CDR1 as MNHNY and CDR2 as SVGAGI (reference sequence). This chain's CDR3 is CASSPGTEGSPLHF. CDR3 nucleotide sequence: TGTGCCAGCAGTCCGGGTACAGAGGGTTCACCCCTCCACTTT.

This chain uses TRBV10-3 with TRBJ1-2, with TRBD1 matching 7 bases. From germline, CDR1 is ENHRY and CDR2 SYGVKD. J lost 8 bases, V lost 5 bases, and 8 bases had no gene match. The CDR3 loop spans 13 amino acids. The CDR3 spells CAISSGQLRGYTF. CDR3 DNA: TGTGCCATCAGTTCGGGACAGTTACGAGGCTACACCTTC.

The genes are TRBV2 and TRBJ1-2; maybe TRBD1 (6 bases). This CDR3 contains 15 residues. CDR1 is SNHLY, CDR2 FYNNEI, per germline. V was trimmed by 1 base and J by 3 bases, leaving 12 bases between them. The CDR3 nucleotides are TGTGCCAGCAGTGAAGGGGGGGGGCCCTACTATGGCTACACCTTC. Its protein is CASSEGGGPYYGYTF. The full variable domain, rest sourced from reference TRBV2 and TRBJ1-2, is EPEVTQTPSHQVTQMGQEVILRCVPISNHLYFYWYRQILGQKVEFLVSFYNNEISEKSEIFDDQFSVERPDGSNFTLKIRSTKLEDSAMYFCASSEGGGPYYGYTFGSGTRLTVV.

The chain couples TRBV5-5 to TRBJ1-1; D remains ambiguous. The CDR3 consists of 14 residues. The V end was cut by 4 bases, the J end by 5 bases, with 15 bases between. Germline V gene lookup returns CDR1 SGHKS and CDR2 YYEKEE (reference sequence). CDR3 in DNA: TGTGCCAGCAGCCCCTCCGGGGTCCGGACTGAAGCTTTCTTT. This sequence encodes CASSPSGVRTEAFF.

The V and J genes are TRBV10-3 and TRBJ2-7, with TRBD1 identical over 10 bases. V shed 4 bases, J shed 3 bases, and the junction held 3 bases outside the gene matches. This CDR3 contains 14 residues. The germline V gene has CDR1 ENHRY and CDR2 SYGVKD. The CDR3 region is CAISGGDRGYEQYF. The CDR3, as DNA: TGTGCCATCAGTGGGGGGGACAGGGGCTACGAGCAGTACTTC.

The V call is TRBV5-6, the J call TRBJ1-2; 8 bases agree with TRBD1. The length of the CDR3 is 14 residues. The germline CDR1 and CDR2 sequences are SGHDT and YYEEEE. The ends lost 3 bases at V and 7 bases at J; junction bases unmatched: 8. The CDR3 region is CASSSADREFGYTF. CDR3 nucleotide sequence: TGTGCCAGCAGCTCGGCGGACAGGGAGTTTGGCTACACCTTC.

The chain combines TRBV27 with TRBJ2-7, with no clear D. V shed 2 bases and J shed 2 bases, with 13 bases lying between them. The CDR3 covers 15 residues. From germline, CDR1 is MNHEY and CDR2 SMNVEV (reference sequence). The CDR3, as DNA: TGTGCCAGCAGTTTAAGTCCAGGTGAACCCTACGAGCAGTACTTC. Translating gives CASSLSPGEPYEQYF.

This clone was counted only a few times. J is TRBJ1-5 and V is TRBV2, with no clear D. The CDR3 extends over 13 amino acids. Trimming shortened V by 1 base and J by 7 bases, and 8 bases separated the two germline ends. The germline gives CDR1 SNHLY, CDR2 FYNNEI. The CDR3 DNA follows: TGTGCCAGCAGTGAAGGGCTAGAACAGCCCCAGCATTTT. Amino acid sequence: CASSEGLEQPQHF.

This chain uses TRBV19 with TRBJ2-1; 8 nucleotides agree with TRBD2. The CDR3 length is 15 residues. In germline, CDR1 is LNHDA, CDR2 SQIVND (reference sequence). The junction had 13 bases not matched to a gene; V was cut back by 8 bases and J by 7 bases. The chain's CDR3 is CASLPFSGTANEQFF. DNA of the CDR3: TGTGCCAGTCTCCCCTTTAGCGGGACCGCTAATGAGCAGTTCTTC.

The gene calls are TRBV6-1 and TRBJ2-2, with 10 bases identical to TRBD2. This CDR3 is built from 21 residues. Germline-derived CDR1 and CDR2 are MNHNS and SASEGT. Trimming removed 0 bases from V and 1 base from J; junction bases left unmatched: 14. DNA for the CDR3: TGTGCCAGCAGTGAAGCAACCGGGGGCCGAGTAGCGGGAGGGAACACCGGGGAGCTGTTTTTT. Residues: CASSEATGGRVAGGNTGELFF.

A few counts support this clone. The rearrangement uses TRBV30 and TRBJ1-2, with D hard to call. Germline CDR1 reads GTSNPN; CDR2 reads SVGIG (reference sequence). The CDR3 extends over 13 amino acids. V gave up 1 base and J gave up 7 bases, with 13 bases separating them. The CDR3 DNA reads TGTGCCTGGAGTGGTCCGAGACTCGGTGGCTACACCTTC. Translating it yields CAWSGPRLGGYTF. Variable domain in full (rest from reference TRBV30 and TRBJ1-2): SQTIHQWPATLVQPVGSPLSLECTVEGTSNPNLYWYRQAAGRGLQLLFYSVGIGQISSEVPQNLSASRPQDRQFILSSKKLLLSDSGFYLCAWSGPRLGGYTFGSGTRLTVV.

The CDR3 sequence: CASSTGQGVYEQYF. The CDR3 region has the DNA TGTGCCAGCAGTACCGGACAGGGGGTGTACGAGCAGTACTTC. The chain joins TRBV13 to TRBJ2-7; 10 bases match TRBD1. The CDR3 spans 14 residues. With V trimmed by 6 bases and J by 4 bases, 6 bases remained unmatched. Germline values: CDR1 PRHDT, CDR2 FYEKMQ (reference sequence).

The chain is built from TRBV6-5 and TRBJ1-5, with TRBD1 as a possible D gene (5 bases). The germline gives CDR1 MNHEY, CDR2 SVGAGI. This CDR3 region has 15 residues. V was shortened by 2 bases and J by 2 bases, with 10 bases between the two germline ends. The CDR3 region has the DNA TGTGCCAGCAGTTACCTCGCCAGGGGCAATCAGCCCCAGCATTTT. It translates to CASSYLARGNQPQHF.

This clone came up once. V usage is TRBV4-1 and J usage is TRBJ2-7, with a tentative D call TRBD1 (6 bases). Trimming stripped 4 bases from V and 4 bases from J, with 17 bases between. Germline V CDR1 and CDR2: MGHRA, YSYEKL. The CDR3 runs to 15 residues. DNA for the CDR3: TGCGCCAGCAGCCTGACGACAGGTCCCCTATACGAGCAGTACTTC. Protein product: CASSLTTGPLYEQYF.